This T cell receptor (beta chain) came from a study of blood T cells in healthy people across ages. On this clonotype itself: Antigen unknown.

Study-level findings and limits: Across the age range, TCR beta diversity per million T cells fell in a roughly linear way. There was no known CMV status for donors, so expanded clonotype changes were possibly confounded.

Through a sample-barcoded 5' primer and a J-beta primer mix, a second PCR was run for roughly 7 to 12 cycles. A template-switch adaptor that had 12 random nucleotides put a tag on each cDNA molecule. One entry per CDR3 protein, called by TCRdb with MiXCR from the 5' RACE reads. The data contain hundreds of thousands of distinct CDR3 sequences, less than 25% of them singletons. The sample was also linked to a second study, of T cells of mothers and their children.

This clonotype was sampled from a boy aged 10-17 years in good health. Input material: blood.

CDR3 in DNA: TGTGCCAGCACCGGCCGGGGGGCCCGTCACTACCTTAATGAAAAACTGTTTTTT. Translated: CASTGRGARHYLNEKLFF. The rearrangement joins TRBV12-3 or TRBV12-4 to TRBJ1-4, with D possibly being TRBD1 (6 bases). With 7 bases removed from V and 4 bases from J, the gap between germline ends came to 25 bases. This CDR3 is built from 18 residues.